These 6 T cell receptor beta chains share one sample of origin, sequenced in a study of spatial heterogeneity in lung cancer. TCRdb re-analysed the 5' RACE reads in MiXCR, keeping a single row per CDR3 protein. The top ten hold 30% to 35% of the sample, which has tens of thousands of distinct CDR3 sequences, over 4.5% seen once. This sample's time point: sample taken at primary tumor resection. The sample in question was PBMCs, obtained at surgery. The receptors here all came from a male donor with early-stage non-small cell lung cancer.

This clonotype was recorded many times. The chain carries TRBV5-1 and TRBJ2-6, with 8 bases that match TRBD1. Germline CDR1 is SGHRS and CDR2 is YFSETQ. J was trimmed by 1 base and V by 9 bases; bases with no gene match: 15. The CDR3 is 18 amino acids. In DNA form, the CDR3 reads TGCGCCAACACCTTCGGCACAGGGGGACCTTCTGGGGCCAACGTCCTGACTTTC. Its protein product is CANTFGTGGPSGANVLTF.

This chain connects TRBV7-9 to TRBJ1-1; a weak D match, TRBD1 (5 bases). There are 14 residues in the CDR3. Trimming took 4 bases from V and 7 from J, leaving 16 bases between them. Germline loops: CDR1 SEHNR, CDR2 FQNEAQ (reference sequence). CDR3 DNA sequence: TGTGCCAGCAGCTACGGGACCGAGGGAAGTGAAGCTTTCTTT. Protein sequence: CASSYGTEGSEAFF.

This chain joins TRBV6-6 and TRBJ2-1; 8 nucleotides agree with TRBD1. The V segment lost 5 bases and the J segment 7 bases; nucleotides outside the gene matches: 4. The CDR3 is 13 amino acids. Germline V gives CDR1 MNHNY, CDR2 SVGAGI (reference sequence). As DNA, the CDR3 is TGTGCCAGCAGTCAGGACAGGGTTAATGAGCAGTTCTTC. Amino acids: CASSQDRVNEQFF.

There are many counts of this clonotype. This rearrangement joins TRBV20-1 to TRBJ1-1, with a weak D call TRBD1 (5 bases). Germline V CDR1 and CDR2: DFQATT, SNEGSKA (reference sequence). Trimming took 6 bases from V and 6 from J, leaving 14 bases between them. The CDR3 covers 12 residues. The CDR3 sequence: CSAWDPVPEAFF. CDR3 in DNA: TGCAGTGCCTGGGACCCAGTACCTGAAGCTTTCTTT.

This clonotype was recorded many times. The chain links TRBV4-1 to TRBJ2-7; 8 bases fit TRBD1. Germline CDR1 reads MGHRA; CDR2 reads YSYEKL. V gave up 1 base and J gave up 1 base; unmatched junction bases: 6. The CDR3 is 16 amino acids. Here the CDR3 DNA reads TGCGCCAGCAGCCAAGGTCCCGGGACAGGTTCCTACGAGCAGTACTTC. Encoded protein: CASSQGPGTGSYEQYF.

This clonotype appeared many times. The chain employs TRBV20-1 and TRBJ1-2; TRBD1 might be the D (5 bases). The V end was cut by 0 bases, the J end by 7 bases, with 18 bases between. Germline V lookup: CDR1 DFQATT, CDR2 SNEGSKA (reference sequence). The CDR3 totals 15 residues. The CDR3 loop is CSARDPIPLGPGYTF. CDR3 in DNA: TGCAGTGCTAGAGATCCCATCCCCTTGGGGCCTGGCTACACCTTC.